What follows are 12 T cell receptor beta chains derived from one specimen sequenced in a study of T cell responses to AZD1222 COVID-19 vaccine. Using immunoSEQ multiplex PCR, the repertoire was profiled, and TCRdb retains in-frame clones only, with some absent. The sample has around 190,000 clones; roughly 88% are singletons. The material sequenced was peripheral blood, taken 28 days after the second AZD1222 dose. The receptor set was obtained from an adult who received the AZD1222 COVID-19 vaccine.

This chain uses TRBV9 with TRBJ1-2; D may be TRBD1 (6 bases). V dropped 5 bases and J dropped 7 bases, with 12 bases sitting between them. The CDR3 length is 12 residues. Per the germline V gene, CDR1 is SGDLS and CDR2 is YYNGEE. The CDR3 region is CASRGQIGGYTF. The CDR3 nucleotides read TGTGCCAGCAGAGGACAGATCGGTGGCTACACCTTC.

The table lists this clone with a few counts. This sequence joins TRBV6-1 and TRBJ1-5; 10 bases match TRBD1. The CDR3 totals 16 residues. CDR1 is MNHNS and CDR2 is SASEGT in the germline V gene. V shed 3 bases and J 4 bases; nucleotides not matched to a gene: 6. CDR3 bases: TGTGCCAGCAGTGACCGGGGACAGGGGCTAAATCAGCCCCAGCATTTT. It specifies CASSDRGQGLNQPQHF.

This chain joins TRBV5-1 and TRBJ2-6; TRBD1 is a possible D gene (5 bases). The V and J ends lost 0 bases and 2 bases respectively, with 12 bases between them. The CDR3 runs 17 residues. Germline V CDR1 and CDR2: SGHRS, YFSETQ. In nucleotides, the CDR3 is TGCGCCAGCAGCTTGGTTCAGGGTGAAGCTGGGGCCAACGTCCTGACTTTC. This translates into CASSLVQGEAGANVLTF.

This clone came up a few times. The rearrangement uses TRBV7-8 and TRBJ1-5; TRBD1 matches at 10 bases. The V and J ends lost 5 bases and 4 bases, in that order; junction bases with no gene match: 2. The CDR3 is made up of 14 amino acids. Looked up from germline, CDR1 is SGHVS and CDR2 is FQNEAQ. CDR3 loop: CASSMDRGNQPQHF. The CDR3 DNA reads TGTGCCAGCAGCATGGACAGGGGGAATCAGCCCCAGCATTTT.

The chain recombines TRBV30 with TRBJ1-2; TRBD1 is a possible D gene (5 bases). Germline V gene sequence: CDR1 GTSNPN, CDR2 SVGIG (reference sequence). The CDR3 has 15 residues. The V end was cut by 3 bases, the J end by 8 bases, with 22 bases between. The CDR3 DNA is TGTGCCTGGAGCCTCCCGGAGGGGTCGACGCTGGGCTACACCTTC. Translating gives CAWSLPEGSTLGYTF.

This clone was recorded only once. The chain carries TRBV7-2 and TRBJ1-2; D is perhaps TRBD1 (5 bases). CDR3 length equals 14 residues. Germline V gene sequence: CDR1 SGHTA, CDR2 FQGNSA. Trimming cost V 0 bases and J 3 bases, with 8 bases left between them. The CDR3: CASSLAGTDYGYTF. CDR3 sequence (DNA): TGTGCCAGCAGCTTAGCCGGGACTGACTATGGCTACACCTTC.

The V and J genes are TRBV28 and TRBJ1-5; the match to TRBD1 covers 7 bases. This CDR3 has 13 amino acids. J lost 5 bases, V lost 5 bases, and 3 bases had no gene match. Germline CDR1 is MDHEN and CDR2 is SYDVKM. The CDR3 loop is CASSPTGDQPQHF. CDR3 nucleotide sequence: TGTGCCAGCAGTCCAACAGGGGATCAGCCCCAGCATTTT.

The chain employs TRBV11-2 and TRBJ2-7; perhaps TRBD1 as D (7 bases). Trimming shortened V by 1 base and J by 0 bases, and 10 bases separated the two germline ends. CDR1 SGHAT and CDR2 FQNNGV come from the germline V gene. This CDR3 spans 15 amino acids. The CDR3 protein is CASSLAGGLSYEQYF. The DNA of the CDR3 is TGTGCCAGCAGCTTAGCAGGGGGACTCTCCTACGAGCAGTACTTC.

V usage is TRBV5-1 and J usage is TRBJ1-4, with D possibly being TRBD1 (5 bases). Germline values: CDR1 SGHRS, CDR2 YFSETQ. There are 15 residues in the CDR3. With 0 bases removed from V and 4 bases from J, the gap between germline ends came to 10 bases. CDR3: CASSLDLGDNEKLFF. DNA for the CDR3: TGCGCCAGCAGCTTGGATCTGGGGGATAATGAAAAACTGTTTTTT. The full variable domain, completed using reference TRBV5-1 and TRBJ1-4, is KAGVTQTPRYLIKTRGQQVTLSCSPISGHRSVSWYQQTPGQGLQFLFEYFSETQRNKGNFPGRFSGRQFSNSRSEMNVSTLELGDSALYLCASSLDLGDNEKLFFGSGTQLSVL.

The V call is TRBV21-1, the J call TRBJ2-5; the DNA was not used to check the table's D call, TRBD1. TRBV21-1 is listed as a pseudogene. The CDR3 is 14 amino acids. CDR3 nucleotide sequence: TGTGCCAGCAGCAAAGTGACAGGGAAAGAGACCCAGTACTTC. Translating it yields CASSKVTGKETQYF.

The chain is built from TRBV15 and TRBJ2-3; TRBD2 agrees at 8 bases. V was clipped by 0 bases and J by 0 bases; unmatched bases: 2. This CDR3 comprises 16 residues. CDR1 is LNHNV, CDR2 YYDKDF, per germline (reference sequence). This chain's CDR3 is CATSRDRTSSTDTQYF. CDR3 nucleotide sequence: TGTGCCACCAGCAGAGATCGGACTAGCAGCACAGATACGCAGTATTTT.

This chain connects TRBV10-1 to TRBJ2-7, with 8 bases identical to TRBD2. Germline CDR1 WNHNN, CDR2 SYGVQD (reference sequence). The CDR3 consists of 15 residues. After removal of 3 bases from V and 0 bases from J, the junction contained 4 bases not matched to a gene. The CDR3 here is CASSDVGGDSYEQYF. CDR3 nucleotides: TGCGCCAGCAGTGATGTCGGGGGGGACTCCTACGAGCAGTACTTC.